The rows below give T cell receptor beta chains drawn from one sample of a study of PD-1 blockade in classical Hodgkin lymphoma. The assay was immunoSEQ multiplex PCR, and TCRdb's table has in-frame clones only and misses some. The data contain roughly 92,000 clones, around 90% of them singletons. Sequenced material: peripheral blood mononuclear cells (PBMCs), taken at baseline. The origin of the receptors is a human donor with classical Hodgkin lymphoma. CDR3s include the opening cysteine and the closing phenylalanine or tryptophan. Fields, in order: clone size, D gene, V gene, J gene, CDR3 DNA, CDR3 protein. The D gene is left open where the match is weak. Size is stated for part of the rows, as once, few or many counts, or as a class when the clone is expanded.

>.|.|TRBV27|TRBJ2-7
TGTGCCAGCAGTTTAGGACGGGGATCCTACGAGCAGTACTTC
CASSLGRGSYEQYF
>.|.|TRBV19|TRBJ2-3
TGTGCCAGTAGTATCAGGGCGGTCCGCGCAGATACGCAGTATTTT
CASSIRAVRADTQYF
>.|TRBD2|TRBV27|TRBJ2-3
TGTGCCAGCAGCCCCAGCGGGGCACTCACAGATACGCAGTATTTT
CASSPSGALTDTQYF
>.|.|TRBV6-6|TRBJ1-1
TGTGCCAGCAGAAACCCAGGGTTGGGGAACACTGAAGCTTTCTTT
CASRNPGLGNTEAFF
>.|TRBD2|TRBV30|TRBJ2-3
TGTGCCTGGAGTGTACAGGGACTAGCGGGAATGGTTACGCAGTATTTT
CAWSVQGLAGMVTQYF
>once|TRBD2|TRBV29-1|TRBJ2-1
TGCAGCGGGGGACTAGCGGGCGAATACAATGAGCAGTTCTTC
CSGGLAGEYNEQFF
>.|.|TRBV28|TRBJ1-4
TGTGCCAGCAGTTTTTCAGCCGGGGCAACTAATGAAAAACTGTTTTTT
CASSFSAGATNEKLFF
>.|.|TRBV29-1|TRBJ2-2
TGCAGCGTTGAAGTGGGACGTTCGACGAGAACCGGGGAGCTGTTTTTT
CSVEVGRSTRTGELFF
>.|.|TRBV9|TRBJ1-2
TGTGCCAGCAGCGTAGCGGTTGAGGGGGGGACTCGTGGCTACACCTTC
CASSVAVEGGTRGYTF
>.|.|TRBV6-1|TRBJ2-4
TGTGCCAGCAGTGAAGTTTTGACGGGGGGAAACAGGGTTCAGTACTTC
CASSEVLTGGNRVQYF
>.|.|TRBV6-6|TRBJ1-2
TGTGCCACCGACCGGGGGGGGGCGGCGGGCTATGGCTACACCTTC
CATDRGGAAGYGYTF
>.|TRBD1|TRBV11-3|TRBJ2-1
TGTGCCAGCAGCCTAGGTCTAGGACAGGGGGCCCACAATGAGCAGTTCTTC
CASSLGLGQGAHNEQFF
>.|TRBD1|TRBV6-7|TRBJ1-3
TGTGCCAGCAGTTACTCCGGCCCGGACAGGGTGTCTGGAAACACCATATATTTT
CASSYSGPDRVSGNTIYF
>.|.|TRBV27|TRBJ2-7
TGTGCCAGCAGCGCCCTGGTAGCCCACTCCTACGAGCAGTACTTC
CASSALVAHSYEQYF
>.|.|TRBV5-4|TRBJ2-7
TGTGCCAGCAGCTTGGCCTTGGGTTTAGAGCAGTACTTC
CASSLALGLEQYF
>once|.|TRBV4-2|TRBJ2-3
TGTGCCAGCAGCCCCTACCGGGACCTTGGAGCAGATACGCAGTATTTT
CASSPYRDLGADTQYF
>.|TRBD2|TRBV7-3|TRBJ2-5
TGTGCCAGCAGCTTACTAGCGGGAGTCCCAGAGACCCAGTACTTC
CASSLLAGVPETQYF
>few|.|TRBV7-9|TRBJ2-7
TGTGCCAGCAGCTTAGCCGTCAGGGAAGACGAGCAGTACTTC
CASSLAVREDEQYF
>.|.|TRBV4-1|TRBJ2-1
TGCGCCAGCAGCCCAGGGGTGGAGGGCTACAATGAGCAGTTCTTC
CASSPGVEGYNEQFF
>.|.|TRBV19|TRBJ1-1
TGTGCCAGTAGTATATACACGGGGGTGTGGACTGAAGCTTTCTTT
CASSIYTGVWTEAFF
>.|TRBD2|TRBV4-1|TRBJ2-7
TGCGCCAGCAGCCCAGCCGGGACTAGCGCCTCCTACGAGCAGTACTTC
CASSPAGTSASYEQYF
>.|.|TRBV5-1|TRBJ1-1
TGCGCCAGCAGCGCCGGGGGAACTGAAGCTTTCTTT
CASSAGGTEAFF
>.|TRBD1|TRBV28|TRBJ2-2
TGTGCCAGCGGGACAGGAAATCCCGGGGTAACCGGGGAGCTGTTTTTT
CASGTGNPGVTGELFF
>.|TRBD2|TRBV5-6|TRBJ2-5
TGTGCCAGCAGCTTAATACTAGCGGGAAGCCGGGAAGGAGAGACCCAGTACTTC
CASSLILAGSREGETQYF
>once|TRBD1|TRBV10-3|TRBJ2-7
TGTGCCATCGGCTCGGTGAATCCGGGACAGGGGGCCTACGAGCAGTACTTC
CAIGSVNPGQGAYEQYF
>once|.|TRBV29-1|TRBJ1-2
TGCAGCGTTGCTATAACTCTGAGTATGGGTGGCTACACCTTC
CSVAITLSMGGYTF
>medium-sized|TRBD2|TRBV18|TRBJ2-1
TGTGCCAGCTCACCACTCCCCGGGACTAGCGGGAGAAATGAGCAGTTCTTC
CASSPLPGTSGRNEQFF
>.|TRBD2|TRBV19|TRBJ2-6
TGTGCCACCATGGGACTAGCGGGAGTAGTTGGGGCCAACGTCCTGACTTTC
CATMGLAGVVGANVLTF
>.|.|TRBV11-2|TRBJ2-2
TGTGCCAGCAGCTCATCGAACACCGGGGAGCTGTTTTTT
CASSSSNTGELFF
>.|TRBD1|TRBV11-2|TRBJ1-1
TGTGCCAGCAGGGACGGGACAGGGGGCCGGAACGCTGAAGCTTTCTTT
CASRDGTGGRNAEAFF
>.|TRBD1|TRBV28|TRBJ1-2
TGTGCCAGCAGCCAAACAGGGGTCTATGGCTACACCTTC
CASSQTGVYGYTF
>.|.|TRBV27|TRBJ1-5
TGTGCCAGCAGTTTAACAGGCAATCAGCCCCAGCATTTT
CASSLTGNQPQHF
>.|TRBD1|TRBV6-1|TRBJ1-1
TGTGCCACCATGACAGGGAGGGACACTGAAGCTTTCTTT
CATMTGRDTEAFF
>many|TRBD1|TRBV19|TRBJ1-2
TGTGCCAGTAGTACCCCAAGGGGGCTACGGTATGGCTACACCTTC
CASSTPRGLRYGYTF
>few|TRBD1|TRBV4-2|TRBJ1-1
TGTGCCAGCAGCGGAGGGACAGCGGACACTGAAGCTTTCTTT
CASSGGTADTEAFF
>.|TRBD1|TRBV6-5|TRBJ2-4
TGTGCCAGCAGCGTGGACAGGGCGAACATTCAGTACTTC
CASSVDRANIQYF
>.|.|TRBV28|TRBJ1-1
TGTGCCAGCAGTTTTCTTCTAGGGGGCACTGAAGCTTTCTTT
CASSFLLGGTEAFF
>.|TRBD1|TRBV18|TRBJ2-7
TGTGCCAGCTCACTCTCTTATCCCTCTAACAGGGGGTTCTACTACGAGCAGTACTTC
CASSLSYPSNRGFYYEQYF
>.|.|TRBV28|TRBJ1-1
TGTGCCAGCAGTTTCCGGGGTATTAACACTGAAGCTTTCTTT
CASSFRGINTEAFF
>.|.|TRBV11-3|TRBJ2-7
TGTGCCAGCAGCTTAGATACCGAATCCAGGCAGTACTTC
CASSLDTESRQYF
>.|TRBD1|TRBV30|TRBJ1-2
TGTGCCTGGAGTAATGGACAGGGAGGTGGCTACACCTTC
CAWSNGQGGGYTF
>.|.|TRBV28|TRBJ1-5
TGTGCCAGCAGTTTGCGGCCCCGGGAGGCCCAGCATTTT
CASSLRPREAQHF
>.|TRBD1|TRBV27|TRBJ1-5
TGTGCCAGCAGTCCGGGACAGGGAAGTCAGCCCCAGCATTTT
CASSPGQGSQPQHF
>.|.|TRBV7-3|TRBJ1-1
TGTGCCAGCAGCCGGCGCGCGGAAGTCAGAGCTTTCTTT
CASSRRAEVRAFF
>.|.|TRBV19|TRBJ1-1
TGTGCCAGTAGTATCGCGGCAGGGAAGAGTAGGGGTGAAGCTTTCTTT
CASSIAAGKSRGEAFF
>.|TRBD1|TRBV11-2|TRBJ2-7
TGTGCCAGCAGCTTAGATCGGGACAGGGGTGGAGAGCAGTACTTC
CASSLDRDRGGEQYF
>.|.|TRBV30|TRBJ1-3
TGTGCCTGGAGTCCCTACGTGGGGACCCCGCTTAGCTCTGGAAACACCATATATTTT
CAWSPYVGTPLSSGNTIYF
>once|.|TRBV15|TRBJ2-2
TGTGCCACCAGCAGAGATTCACTAGCTAACACCGGGGAGCTGTTTTTT
CATSRDSLANTGELFF
>once|.|TRBV5-1|TRBJ2-7
TGCGCCAGCAGCTTGGAAGGGTCAGGCTCCTACGAGCAGTACTTC
CASSLEGSGSYEQYF
>few|TRBD1|TRBV27|TRBJ2-7
TGTGCCAGCAGTTTGATGGACAGGGTGGGCGAGCAGTACTTC
CASSLMDRVGEQYF
>.|.|TRBV27|TRBJ1-2
TGTGCCAGCACCCCAGTCGGGGGGCCCTTCTATGGCTACACCTTC
CASTPVGGPFYGYTF
>once|.|TRBV21-1|TRBJ2-2
TGTGCCAGCTCCAGACAGGGAAGATCGGAAACCGGGGAGCTGTTTTTT
CASSRQGRSETGELFF
>.|TRBD2|TRBV27|TRBJ2-2
TGTGCCACCCCACTGGGACTAGCGACGAACACCGGGGAGCTGTTTTTT
CATPLGLATNTGELFF
>.|TRBD1|TRBV5-8|TRBJ2-7
TGTGCCAGCAGCTTGGGAGGACAGGGGGCGAGTGAGCAGTACTTC
CASSLGGQGASEQYF
>.|TRBD2|TRBV7-9|TRBJ2-2
TGTGCCAGCAGATCCGGGACTAGCGGGACTCAGAACACCGGGGAGCTGTTTTTT
CASRSGTSGTQNTGELFF
>few|TRBD1|TRBV30|TRBJ1-4
TGTGCCTGGAGACGGGGACAGGGAGAGGCTGAAAAACTGTTTTTT
CAWRRGQGEAEKLFF
>.|.|TRBV28|TRBJ1-1
TGTGCCAGCAGTTTAAGTGGGACTAACACTGAAGCTTTCTTT
CASSLSGTNTEAFF
>.|TRBD2|TRBV6-5|TRBJ2-5
TGTGCCAGCAGTTACTCCACTCTAGCGGGAGGAGAGACCCAGTACTTC
CASSYSTLAGGETQYF